Presented here are 11 T cell receptor beta chains from one specimen sequenced in a study of CD8 T cells in Susac syndrome. cDNA came from roughly 0.53 to 1 ug RNA primed by random hexamers. TCRdb independently ran MiXCR on the immunoSEQ multiplex PCR reads; one entry per CDR3 protein. Among 160,000 or so distinct CDR3 sequences listed, 85% to 95% were seen once. Material for sequencing was CD8+ T cells from PBMCs. Receptor source: a human donor with multiple sclerosis.

This sequence joins TRBV20-1 and TRBJ1-2; D is perhaps TRBD1 (6 bases). The length of the CDR3 is 13 residues. The V end was cut by 5 bases, the J end by 4 bases, with 14 bases between. CDR1 DFQATT and CDR2 SNEGSKA come from the germline V gene (reference sequence). Here the CDR3 DNA reads TGCAGTGCTCCCGTCGGGGGCGTCTATGGCTACACCTTC. Translated, it gives CSAPVGGVYGYTF.

V and J are TRBV4-1 and TRBJ1-2, with a tentative D call TRBD1 (5 bases). This CDR3 has 14 residues. The V gene's germline CDR1 is MGHRA and CDR2 YSYEKL. V was cut by 7 bases and J by 0 bases, with 12 bases left in between. Written as DNA, the CDR3 is TGCGCCAGCACGGGACCCGGGGCTAACTATGGCTACACCTTC. Translating gives CASTGPGANYGYTF.

Here the CDR3 reads CSARAMLAQQSKNTEAFF. Written as DNA, the CDR3 is TGCAGTGCTAGAGCTATGCTGGCCCAACAATCTAAGAACACTGAAGCTTTCTTT. The chain joins TRBV20-1 to TRBJ1-1; D gene uncertain. CDR3 length equals 18 residues. V was shortened by 1 base and J by 1 base, with 22 bases between the two germline ends. The germline CDR1 and CDR2 sequences are DFQATT and SNEGSKA (reference sequence).

The chain is built from TRBV7-9 and TRBJ2-7, with 8 bases fitting TRBD1. Germline V lookup: CDR1 SEHNR, CDR2 FQNEAQ (reference sequence). V gave up 4 bases and J gave up 4 bases; unmatched junction bases: 6. The CDR3 loop spans 14 amino acids. The chain's CDR3 is CASSSGQGPYEQYF. CDR3 nucleotide sequence: TGTGCCAGCAGCTCCGGACAGGGCCCTTACGAGCAGTACTTC.

This chain joins TRBV5-6 and TRBJ2-7, with D perhaps matching TRBD1 (6 bases). The CDR3 sequence is 12 residues long. The germline gives CDR1 SGHDT, CDR2 YYEEEE. V lost 4 bases and J lost 3, with 8 bases in between. This CDR3 reads CASSRQVYEQYF. For the CDR3, the DNA is TGTGCCAGCAGCCGACAGGTCTACGAGCAGTACTTC.

The chain is built from TRBV9 and TRBJ2-5; TRBD2 aligns across 8 bases. There are 15 residues in the CDR3. Germline assignment: CDR1 SGDLS and CDR2 YYNGEE. J was trimmed by 4 bases and V by 1 base; bases with no gene match: 6. The CDR3, as DNA: TGTGCCAGCAGCGTATCCGGGAGGGCCTCAGAGACCCAGTACTTC. Translation gives CASSVSGRASETQYF.

The chain joins TRBV4-1 to TRBJ2-5; D call uncertain. Per the germline V gene, CDR1 is MGHRA and CDR2 is YSYEKL. Trimming cost V 8 bases and J 2 bases, with 9 bases left between them. This CDR3 spans 12 amino acids. CDR3 in DNA: TGCGCCAGCTCGGACGAACAAGAGACCCAGTACTTC. The encoded protein is CASSDEQETQYF.

J is TRBJ2-1 and V is TRBV7-9; D not resolved. V lost 2 bases, J lost 8 bases, and 10 bases lay in between. CDR1 and CDR2 from the germline V gene are SEHNR and FQNEAQ (reference sequence). The CDR3 spans 13 residues. In DNA form, the CDR3 reads TGTGCCAGCAGCTTAAACTCCGGCTATGAGCAGTTCTTC. This encodes CASSLNSGYEQFF.

V and J are TRBV7-6 and TRBJ2-5, with D unresolved. Trimming pared 3 bases from V and 1 base from J, leaving 12 bases between. The CDR3 consists of 15 residues. Germline V gene data show CDR1 as SGHVS and CDR2 as FNYEAQ. CDR3 residues: CASSFSATIQETQYF. The CDR3 nucleotides are TGTGCCAGCAGCTTTTCGGCTACCATCCAAGAGACCCAGTACTTC.

This rearrangement joins TRBV20-1 to TRBJ2-1, with D possibly TRBD1 on 6 matching bases. V was shortened by 0 bases and J by 5 bases, with 11 bases between the two germline ends. Germline-derived CDR1 and CDR2 are DFQATT and SNEGSKA (reference sequence). CDR3 size: 14 residues. The CDR3 reads CSARDLRDNNEQFF. In DNA, the CDR3 is TGCAGTGCTAGAGATCTGAGGGACAACAATGAGCAGTTCTTC.

V usage is TRBV28 and J usage is TRBJ1-1; D unresolved. V shed 5 bases and J shed 3 bases, with 16 bases lying between them. CDR3 size: 15 residues. Per germline, CDR1 MDHEN and CDR2 SYDVKM. Here the CDR3 reads CASSPPAIFDTEAFF. CDR3 DNA sequence: TGTGCCAGCAGTCCCCCCGCAATATTTGACACTGAAGCTTTCTTT.